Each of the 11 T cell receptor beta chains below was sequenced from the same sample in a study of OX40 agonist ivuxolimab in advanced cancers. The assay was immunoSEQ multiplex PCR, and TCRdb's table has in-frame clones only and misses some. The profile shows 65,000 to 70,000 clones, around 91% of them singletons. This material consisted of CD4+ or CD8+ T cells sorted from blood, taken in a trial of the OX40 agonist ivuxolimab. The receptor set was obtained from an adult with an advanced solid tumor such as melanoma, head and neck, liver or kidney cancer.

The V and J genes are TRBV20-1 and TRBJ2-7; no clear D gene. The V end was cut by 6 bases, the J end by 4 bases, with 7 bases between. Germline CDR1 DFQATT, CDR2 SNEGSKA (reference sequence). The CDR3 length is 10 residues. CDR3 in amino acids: CSAHEYEQYF. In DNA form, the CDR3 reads TGCAGTGCCCATGAATACGAGCAGTACTTC.

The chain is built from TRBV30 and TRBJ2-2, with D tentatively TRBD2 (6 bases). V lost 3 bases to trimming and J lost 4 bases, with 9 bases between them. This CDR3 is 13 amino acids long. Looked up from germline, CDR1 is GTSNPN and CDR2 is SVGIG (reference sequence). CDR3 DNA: TGTGCCTGGAGGGGACTCATCACCGGGGAGCTGTTTTTT. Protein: CAWRGLITGELFF.

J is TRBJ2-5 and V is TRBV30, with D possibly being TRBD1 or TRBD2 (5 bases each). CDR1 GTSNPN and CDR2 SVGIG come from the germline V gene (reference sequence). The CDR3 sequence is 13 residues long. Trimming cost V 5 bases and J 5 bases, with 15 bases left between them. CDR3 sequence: CAWARGPVETQYF. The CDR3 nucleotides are TGTGCCTGGGCCCGGGGACCAGTCGAGACCCAGTACTTC.

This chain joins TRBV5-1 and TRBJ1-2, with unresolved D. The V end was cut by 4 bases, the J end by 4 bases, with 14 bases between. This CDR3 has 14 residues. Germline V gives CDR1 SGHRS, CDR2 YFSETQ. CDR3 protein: CASSHGVSGYGYTF. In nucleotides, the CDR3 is TGCGCCAGCAGCCACGGGGTATCGGGCTATGGCTACACCTTC.

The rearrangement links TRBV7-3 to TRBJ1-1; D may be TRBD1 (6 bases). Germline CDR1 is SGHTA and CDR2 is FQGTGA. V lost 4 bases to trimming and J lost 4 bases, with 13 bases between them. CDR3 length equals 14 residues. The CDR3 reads CASSSRGPGTEAFF. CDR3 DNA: TGTGCCAGCAGCTCCCGGGGGCCGGGCACTGAAGCTTTCTTT.

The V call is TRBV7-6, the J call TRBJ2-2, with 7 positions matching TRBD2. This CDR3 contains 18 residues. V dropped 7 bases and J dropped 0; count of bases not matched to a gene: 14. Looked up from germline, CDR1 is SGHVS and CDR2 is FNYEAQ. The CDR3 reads CASTPGASGSSNTGELFF. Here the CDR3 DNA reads TGTGCCAGCACCCCCGGTGCTAGCGGATCCTCGAACACCGGGGAGCTGTTTTTT.

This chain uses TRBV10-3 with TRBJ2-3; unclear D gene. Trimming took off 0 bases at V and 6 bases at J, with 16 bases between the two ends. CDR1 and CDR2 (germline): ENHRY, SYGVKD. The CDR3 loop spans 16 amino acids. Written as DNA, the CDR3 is TGTGCCATCAGTGAGTCGGCCGGGTTTATGTCGGATACGCAGTATTTT. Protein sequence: CAISESAGFMSDTQYF.

For the CDR3, the DNA is TGTGCCAGCAGTCCACCCCACAATGAGCAGTTCTTC. Translated, it gives CASSPPHNEQFF. J is TRBJ2-1 and V is TRBV28; D uncertain. The CDR3 extends over 12 amino acids. V was pared by 5 bases and J by 5 bases, with 7 bases between. In germline, CDR1 is MDHEN, CDR2 SYDVKM. The complete variable domain, with remaining parts taken from reference TRBV28 and TRBJ2-1, reads DVKVTQSSRYLVKRTGEKVFLECVQDMDHENMFWYRQDPGLGLRLIYFSYDVKMKEKGDIPEGYSVSREKKERFSLILESASTNQTSMYLCASSPPHNEQFFGPGTRLTVL.

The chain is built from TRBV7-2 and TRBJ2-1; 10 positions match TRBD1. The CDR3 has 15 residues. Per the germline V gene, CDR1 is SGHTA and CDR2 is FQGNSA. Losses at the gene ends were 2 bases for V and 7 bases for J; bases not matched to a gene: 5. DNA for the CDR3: TGTGCCAGCAGCTTATTCGGGACAGGGGTTAATGAGCAGTTCTTC. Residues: CASSLFGTGVNEQFF.

CDR3 in amino acids: CASTRGMGYNEQFF. CDR3 bases: TGTGCCAGCACCCGAGGGATGGGTTACAATGAGCAGTTCTTC. V usage is TRBV6-5 and J usage is TRBJ2-1; D perhaps matches TRBD2 (5 bases). Germline V lookup: CDR1 MNHEY, CDR2 SVGAGI. The CDR3 length is 14 residues. Trimming took 7 bases from V and 4 from J, leaving 14 bases between them.

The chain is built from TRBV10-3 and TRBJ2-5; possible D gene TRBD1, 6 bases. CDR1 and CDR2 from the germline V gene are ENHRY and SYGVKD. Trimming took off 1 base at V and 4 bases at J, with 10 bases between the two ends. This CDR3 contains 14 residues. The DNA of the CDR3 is TGTGCCATCAGTGAGTTGGGACAAGGAGAGACCCAGTACTTC. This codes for CAISELGQGETQYF.